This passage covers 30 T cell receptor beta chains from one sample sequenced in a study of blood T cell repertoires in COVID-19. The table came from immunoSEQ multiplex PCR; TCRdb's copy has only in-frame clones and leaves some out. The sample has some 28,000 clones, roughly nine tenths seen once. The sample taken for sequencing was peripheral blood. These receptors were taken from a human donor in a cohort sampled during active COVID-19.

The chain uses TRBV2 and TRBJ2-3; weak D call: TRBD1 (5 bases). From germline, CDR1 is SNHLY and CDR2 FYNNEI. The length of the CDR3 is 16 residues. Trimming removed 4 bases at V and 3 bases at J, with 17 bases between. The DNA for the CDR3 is TGTGCCAGCAGTGTGTCCAGGAGCAGGGAAACAGATACGCAGTATTTT. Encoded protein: CASSVSRSRETDTQYF.

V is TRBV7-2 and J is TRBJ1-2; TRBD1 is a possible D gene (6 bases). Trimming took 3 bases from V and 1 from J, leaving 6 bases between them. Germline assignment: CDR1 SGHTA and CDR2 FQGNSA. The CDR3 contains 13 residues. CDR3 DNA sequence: TGTGCCAGCAGCTTGGGACATAACTATGGCTACACCTTC. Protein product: CASSLGHNYGYTF.

The CDR3 coding sequence is TGCAGCACCAGGACTAGCGGGGGGGCTCGGAATGAGCAGTTCTTC. This gives the protein CSTRTSGGARNEQFF. The V gene is TRBV29-1, the J gene TRBJ2-1, with 15 bases identical to TRBD2. There are 15 residues in the CDR3. V lost 8 bases and J lost 7; bases outside the gene matches: 9. Germline V gene sequence: CDR1 SQVTM, CDR2 ANQGSEA.

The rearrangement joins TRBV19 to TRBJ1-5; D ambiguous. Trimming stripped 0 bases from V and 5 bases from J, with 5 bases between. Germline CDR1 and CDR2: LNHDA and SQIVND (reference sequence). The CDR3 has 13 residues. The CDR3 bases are TGTGCCAGTAGTATAGATCGCGATCAGCCCCAGCATTTT. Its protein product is CASSIDRDQPQHF.

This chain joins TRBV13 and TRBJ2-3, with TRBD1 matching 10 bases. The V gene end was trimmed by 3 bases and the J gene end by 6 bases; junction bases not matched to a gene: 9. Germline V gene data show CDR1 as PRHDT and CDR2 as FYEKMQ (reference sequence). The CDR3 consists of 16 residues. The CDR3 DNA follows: TGTGCCAGCAGCTTTACCCCGGGACAGGGGTGGGATACGCAGTATTTT. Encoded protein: CASSFTPGQGWDTQYF. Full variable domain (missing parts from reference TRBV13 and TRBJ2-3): AAGVIQSPRHLIKEKRETATLKCYPIPRHDTVYWYQQGPGQDPQFLISFYEKMQSDKGSIPDRFSAQQFSDYHSELNMSSLELGDSALYFCASSFTPGQGWDTQYFGPGTRLTVL.

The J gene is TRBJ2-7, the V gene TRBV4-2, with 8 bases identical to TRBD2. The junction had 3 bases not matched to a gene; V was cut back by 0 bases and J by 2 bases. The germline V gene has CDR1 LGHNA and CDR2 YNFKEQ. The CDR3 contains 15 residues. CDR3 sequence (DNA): TGTGCCAGCAGCCAAGATCCGGGAGGGCCCTACGAGCAGTACTTC. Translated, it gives CASSQDPGGPYEQYF.

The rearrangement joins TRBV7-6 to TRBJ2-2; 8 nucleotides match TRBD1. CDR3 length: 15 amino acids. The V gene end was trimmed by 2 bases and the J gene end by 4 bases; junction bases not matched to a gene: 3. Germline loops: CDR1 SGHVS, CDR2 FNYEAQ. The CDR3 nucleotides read TGTGCCAGCAGCTTAACAGGGGGTTCCACCGGGGAGCTGTTTTTT. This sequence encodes CASSLTGGSTGELFF.

The CDR3 DNA reads as TGTGCCAGCAGCCGTATCGACAGGGGGGCGGAAGGCTACACCTTC. This gives the protein CASSRIDRGAEGYTF. This sequence joins TRBV3-1 (or the pseudogene TRBV3-2) and TRBJ1-2, with 9 nucleotides matching TRBD1. The V gene end was trimmed by 4 bases and the J gene end by 8 bases; junction bases not matched to a gene: 11. The CDR3 is 15 residues long. Germline CDR1 reads LGHDT; CDR2 reads YNNKEL (reference sequence).

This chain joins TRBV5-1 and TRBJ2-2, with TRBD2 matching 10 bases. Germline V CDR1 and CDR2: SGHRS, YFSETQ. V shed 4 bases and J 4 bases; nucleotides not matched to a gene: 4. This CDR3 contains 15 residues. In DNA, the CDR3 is TGCGCCAGCAGCCCCCAGCGGGGGGGCACCGGGGAGCTGTTTTTT. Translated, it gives CASSPQRGGTGELFF. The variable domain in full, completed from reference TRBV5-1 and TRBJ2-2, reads KAGVTQTPRYLIKTRGQQVTLSCSPISGHRSVSWYQQTPGQGLQFLFEYFSETQRNKGNFPGRFSGRQFSNSRSEMNVSTLELGDSALYLCASSPQRGGTGELFFGEGSRLTVL.

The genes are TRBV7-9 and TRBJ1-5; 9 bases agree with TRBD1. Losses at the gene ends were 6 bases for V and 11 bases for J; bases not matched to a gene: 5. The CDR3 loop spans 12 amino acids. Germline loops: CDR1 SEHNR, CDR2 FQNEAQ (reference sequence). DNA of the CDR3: TGTGCCAGCAGTCGACAGGGGGAAGCCCAGCATTTT. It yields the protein CASSRQGEAQHF.

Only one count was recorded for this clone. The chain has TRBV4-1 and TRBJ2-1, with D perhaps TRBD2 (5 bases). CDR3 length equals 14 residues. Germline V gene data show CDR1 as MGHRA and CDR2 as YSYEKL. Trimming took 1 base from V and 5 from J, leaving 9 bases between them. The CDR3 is CASSQADSNNEQFF. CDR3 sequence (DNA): TGCGCCAGCAGCCAAGCGGACTCGAACAATGAGCAGTTCTTC.

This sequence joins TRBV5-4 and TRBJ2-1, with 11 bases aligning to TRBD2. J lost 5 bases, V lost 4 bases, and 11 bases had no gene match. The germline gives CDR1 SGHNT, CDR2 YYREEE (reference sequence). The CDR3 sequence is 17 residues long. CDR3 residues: CASSPQTGTSGNNEQFF. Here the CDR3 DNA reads TGTGCCAGCAGCCCACAAACCGGGACTAGCGGTAACAATGAGCAGTTCTTC.

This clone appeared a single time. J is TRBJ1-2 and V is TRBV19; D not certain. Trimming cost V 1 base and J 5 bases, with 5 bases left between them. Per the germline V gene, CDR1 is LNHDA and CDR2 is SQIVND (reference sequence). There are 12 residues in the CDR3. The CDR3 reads CASSIANYGYTF. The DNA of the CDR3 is TGTGCCAGTAGTATAGCCAATTATGGCTACACCTTC.

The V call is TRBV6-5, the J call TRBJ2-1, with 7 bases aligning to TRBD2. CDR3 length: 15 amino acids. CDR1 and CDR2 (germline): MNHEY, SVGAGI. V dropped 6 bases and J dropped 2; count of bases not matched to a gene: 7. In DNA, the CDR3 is TGTGCCAGCAGCCCAACTAGCGCACCCTACAATGAGCAGTTCTTC. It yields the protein CASSPTSAPYNEQFF.

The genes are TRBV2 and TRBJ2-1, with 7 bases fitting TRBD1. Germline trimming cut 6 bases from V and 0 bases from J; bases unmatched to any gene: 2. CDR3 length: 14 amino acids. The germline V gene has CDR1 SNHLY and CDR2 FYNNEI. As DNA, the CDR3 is TGTGCCAGCAGGACAGGGAGCTCCTACAATGAGCAGTTCTTC. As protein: CASRTGSSYNEQFF.

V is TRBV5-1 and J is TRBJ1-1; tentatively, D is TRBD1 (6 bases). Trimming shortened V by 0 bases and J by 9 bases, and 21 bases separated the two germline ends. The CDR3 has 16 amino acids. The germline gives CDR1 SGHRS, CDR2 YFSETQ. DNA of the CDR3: TGCGCCAGCAGCTTGGCCGAGTTTGTGACAGGCTCTAAAGCTTTCTTT. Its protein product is CASSLAEFVTGSKAFF.

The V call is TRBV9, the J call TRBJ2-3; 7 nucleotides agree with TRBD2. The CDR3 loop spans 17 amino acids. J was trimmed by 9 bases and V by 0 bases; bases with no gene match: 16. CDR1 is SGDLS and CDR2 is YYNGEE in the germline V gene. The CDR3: CASSVAEIAGSSFTQYF. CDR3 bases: TGTGCCAGCAGCGTAGCTGAGATAGCGGGCTCATCATTCACGCAGTATTTT.

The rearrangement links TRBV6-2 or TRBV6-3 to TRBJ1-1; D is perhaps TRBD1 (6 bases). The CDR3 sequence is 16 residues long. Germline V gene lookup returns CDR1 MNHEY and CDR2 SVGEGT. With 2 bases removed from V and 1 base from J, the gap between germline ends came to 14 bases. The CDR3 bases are TGTGCCAGCAGTTACAGGGGGGGCGTTCAGAACACTGAAGCTTTCTTT. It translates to CASSYRGGVQNTEAFF.

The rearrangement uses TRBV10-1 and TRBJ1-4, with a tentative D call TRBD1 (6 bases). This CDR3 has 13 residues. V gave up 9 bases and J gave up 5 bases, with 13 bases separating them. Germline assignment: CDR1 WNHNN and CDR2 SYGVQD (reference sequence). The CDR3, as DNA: TGCGCCAGACAGGGTAGGATGAATGAAAAACTGTTTTTT. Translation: CARQGRMNEKLFF.

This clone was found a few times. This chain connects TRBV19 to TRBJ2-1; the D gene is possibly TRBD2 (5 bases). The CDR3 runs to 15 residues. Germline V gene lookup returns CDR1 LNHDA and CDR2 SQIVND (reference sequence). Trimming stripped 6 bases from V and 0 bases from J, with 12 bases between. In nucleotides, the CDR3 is TGTGCCAGTAGGGAGCGGAGGAGCTCCTACAATGAGCAGTTCTTC. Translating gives CASRERRSSYNEQFF. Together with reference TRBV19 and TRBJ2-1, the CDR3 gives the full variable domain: DGGITQSPKYLFRKEGQNVTLSCEQNLNHDAMYWYRQDPGQGLRLIYYSQIVNDFQKGDIAEGYSVSREKKESFPLTVTSAQKNPTAFYLCASRERRSSYNEQFFGPGTRLTVL.

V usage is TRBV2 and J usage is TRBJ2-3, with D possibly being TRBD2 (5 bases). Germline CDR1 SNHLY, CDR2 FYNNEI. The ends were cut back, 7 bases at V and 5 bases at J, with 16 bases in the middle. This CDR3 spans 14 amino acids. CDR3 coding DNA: TGTGCCAGCAAGTTGGGAACAGAGGGAGATACGCAGTATTTT. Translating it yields CASKLGTEGDTQYF. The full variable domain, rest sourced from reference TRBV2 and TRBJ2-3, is EPEVTQTPSHQVTQMGQEVILRCVPISNHLYFYWYRQILGQKVEFLVSFYNNEISEKSEIFDDQFSVERPDGSNFTLKIRSTKLEDSAMYFCASKLGTEGDTQYFGPGTRLTVL.

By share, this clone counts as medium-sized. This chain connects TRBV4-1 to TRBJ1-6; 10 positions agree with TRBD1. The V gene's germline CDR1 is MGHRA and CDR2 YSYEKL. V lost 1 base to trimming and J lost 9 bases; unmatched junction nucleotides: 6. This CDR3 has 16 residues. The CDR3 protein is CASSQGGQGYVSPLHF. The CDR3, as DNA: TGCGCCAGCAGCCAAGGGGGACAGGGGTATGTTTCACCCCTCCACTTT.

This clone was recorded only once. This chain's CDR3 is CASSLGSFETQYF. In DNA, the CDR3 is TGTGCCAGCAGTTTGGGGAGTTTCGAGACCCAGTACTTC. The gene calls are TRBV12-3 or TRBV12-4 and TRBJ2-5; D might be TRBD2 (5 bases). Trimming pared 3 bases from V and 5 bases from J, leaving 10 bases between. CDR3 length: 13 residues.

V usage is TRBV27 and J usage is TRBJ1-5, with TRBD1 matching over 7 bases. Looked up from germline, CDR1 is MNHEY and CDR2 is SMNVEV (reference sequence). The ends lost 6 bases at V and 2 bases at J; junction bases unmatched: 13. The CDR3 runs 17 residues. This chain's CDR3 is CASRGSGGGTGNQPQHF. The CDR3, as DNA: TGTGCCAGCAGGGGAAGCGGAGGGGGCACGGGCAATCAGCCCCAGCATTTT.

The CDR3 region has the DNA TGTGCCAGCATTTCCGGACAGGGGAATAATTCACCCCTCCACTTT. As protein: CASISGQGNNSPLHF. V gene TRBV25-1 combines with J gene TRBJ1-6, with 9 nucleotides matching TRBD1. The V and J ends lost 7 bases and 5 bases, in that order; junction bases with no gene match: 6. This CDR3 comprises 15 residues. CDR1 is MGHDK, CDR2 SYGVNS, per germline. Complete variable domain (other parts from reference TRBV25-1 and TRBJ1-6): EADIYQTPRYLVIGTGKKITLECSQTMGHDKMYWYQQDPGMELHLIHYSYGVNSTEKGDLSSESTVSRIRTEHFPLTLESARPSHTSQYLCASISGQGNNSPLHFGNGTRLTVT.

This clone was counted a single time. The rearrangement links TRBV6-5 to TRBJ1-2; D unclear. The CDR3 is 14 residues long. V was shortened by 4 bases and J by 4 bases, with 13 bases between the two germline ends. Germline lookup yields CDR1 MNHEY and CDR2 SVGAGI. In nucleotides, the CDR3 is TGTGCCAGCAGTTCTTTCCCAGGCTCCTATGGCTACACCTTC. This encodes CASSSFPGSYGYTF.

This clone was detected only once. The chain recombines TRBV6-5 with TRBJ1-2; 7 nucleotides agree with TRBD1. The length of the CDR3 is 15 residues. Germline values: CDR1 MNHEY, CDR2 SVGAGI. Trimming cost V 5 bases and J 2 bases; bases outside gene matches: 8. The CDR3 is CASSSRDSENYGYTF. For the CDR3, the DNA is TGTGCCAGCAGTAGCCGGGACAGTGAGAACTATGGCTACACCTTC.

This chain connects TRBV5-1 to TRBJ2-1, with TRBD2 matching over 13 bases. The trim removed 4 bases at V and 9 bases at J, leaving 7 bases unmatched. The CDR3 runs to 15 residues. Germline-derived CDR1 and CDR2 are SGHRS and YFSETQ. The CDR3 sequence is CASSQTSGRNGEQFF. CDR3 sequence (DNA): TGCGCCAGCAGCCAGACTAGCGGGAGGAATGGTGAGCAGTTCTTC.

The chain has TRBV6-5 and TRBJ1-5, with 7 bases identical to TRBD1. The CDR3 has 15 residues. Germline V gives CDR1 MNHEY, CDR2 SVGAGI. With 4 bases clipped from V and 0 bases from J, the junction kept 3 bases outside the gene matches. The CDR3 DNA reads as TGTGCCAGCAGTTTACAGGGGTATAGCAATCAGCCCCAGCATTTT. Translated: CASSLQGYSNQPQHF.

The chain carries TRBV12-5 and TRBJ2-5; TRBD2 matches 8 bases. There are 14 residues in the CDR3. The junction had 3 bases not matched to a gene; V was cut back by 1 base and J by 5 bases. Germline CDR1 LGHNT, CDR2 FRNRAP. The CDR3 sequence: CASGLAGGRETQYF. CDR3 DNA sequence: TGTGCTAGTGGTTTGGCGGGGGGGCGGGAGACCCAGTACTTC.